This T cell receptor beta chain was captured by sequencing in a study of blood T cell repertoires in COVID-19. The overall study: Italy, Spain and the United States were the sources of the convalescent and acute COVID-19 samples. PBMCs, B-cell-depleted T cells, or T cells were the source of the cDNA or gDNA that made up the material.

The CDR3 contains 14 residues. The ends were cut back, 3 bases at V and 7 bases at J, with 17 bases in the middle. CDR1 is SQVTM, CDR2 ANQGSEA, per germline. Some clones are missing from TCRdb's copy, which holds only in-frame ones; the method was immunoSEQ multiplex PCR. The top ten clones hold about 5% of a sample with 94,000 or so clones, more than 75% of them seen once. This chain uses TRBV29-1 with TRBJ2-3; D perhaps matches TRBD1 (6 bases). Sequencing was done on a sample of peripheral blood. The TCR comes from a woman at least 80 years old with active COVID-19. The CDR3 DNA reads TGCAGCGTTGATGGGCAGGGGAAGGTTTATACGCAGTATTTT. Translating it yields CSVDGQGKVYTQYF.